The count of the clone carrying this T cell receptor (beta chain) is one. The data were obtained in a study of cytomegalovirus exposure and HLA in healthy donors. Primers for the PCR totalled 60 Vbeta and 13 Jbeta. Authors' processing steps: Unique TCR beta chains totaled roughly 80 million in a later count, with around 10 million of them shared. Profiled with immunoSEQ multiplex PCR; TCRdb holds only in-frame clones, not every one. V, J and clone size are taken as reported in that table, and D and trimming were inferred from the DNA itself. The data hold over 110,000 clones, with approximately 80% observed a single time. As for the donors, each was a healthy bone marrow donor. Sequencing was done on a sample of PBMCs. The receptor comes from a man aged 35 to 55 in good health and CMV-seronegative.

CDR3 nucleotides: TGCGCCAGCAGCACAGGGGATAATTCACCCCTCCACTTT. It translates to CASSTGDNSPLHF. The V gene is TRBV5-1, the J gene TRBJ1-6, with TRBD1 matching over 7 bases. Trimming took 4 bases from V and 5 from J; bases not matched to a gene: 0. The CDR3 is 13 amino acids. The germline V gene encodes CDR1 SGHRS and CDR2 YFSETQ.